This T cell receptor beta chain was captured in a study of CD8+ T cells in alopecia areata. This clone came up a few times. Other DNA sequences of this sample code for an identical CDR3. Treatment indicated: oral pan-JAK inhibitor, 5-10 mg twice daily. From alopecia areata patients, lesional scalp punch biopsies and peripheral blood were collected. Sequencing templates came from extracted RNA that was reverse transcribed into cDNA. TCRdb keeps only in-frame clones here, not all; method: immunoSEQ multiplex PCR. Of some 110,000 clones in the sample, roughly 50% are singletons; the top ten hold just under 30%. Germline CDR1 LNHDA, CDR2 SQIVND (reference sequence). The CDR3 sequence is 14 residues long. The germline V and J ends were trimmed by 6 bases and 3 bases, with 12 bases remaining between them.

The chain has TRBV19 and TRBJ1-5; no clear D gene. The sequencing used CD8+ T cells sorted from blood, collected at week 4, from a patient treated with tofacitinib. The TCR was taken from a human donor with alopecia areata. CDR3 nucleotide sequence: TGTGCCAGTAGCGCAGGTGGGGACAATCAGCCCCAGCATTTT. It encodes CASSAGGDNQPQHF.